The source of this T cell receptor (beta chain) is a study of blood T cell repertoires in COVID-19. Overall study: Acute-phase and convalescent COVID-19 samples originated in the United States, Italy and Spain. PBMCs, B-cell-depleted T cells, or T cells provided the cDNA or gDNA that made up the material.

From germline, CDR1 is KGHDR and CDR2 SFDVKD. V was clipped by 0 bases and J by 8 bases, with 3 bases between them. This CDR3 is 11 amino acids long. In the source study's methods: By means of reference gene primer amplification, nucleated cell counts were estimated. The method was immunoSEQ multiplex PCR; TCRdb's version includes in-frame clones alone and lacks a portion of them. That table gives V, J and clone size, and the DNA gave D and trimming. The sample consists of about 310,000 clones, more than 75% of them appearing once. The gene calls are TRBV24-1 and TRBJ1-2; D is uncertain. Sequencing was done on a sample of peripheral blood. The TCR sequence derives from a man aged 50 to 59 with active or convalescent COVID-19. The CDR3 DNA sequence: TGTGCCACCAGTGATTTGGAGGGCTACACCTTC. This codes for CATSDLEGYTF.